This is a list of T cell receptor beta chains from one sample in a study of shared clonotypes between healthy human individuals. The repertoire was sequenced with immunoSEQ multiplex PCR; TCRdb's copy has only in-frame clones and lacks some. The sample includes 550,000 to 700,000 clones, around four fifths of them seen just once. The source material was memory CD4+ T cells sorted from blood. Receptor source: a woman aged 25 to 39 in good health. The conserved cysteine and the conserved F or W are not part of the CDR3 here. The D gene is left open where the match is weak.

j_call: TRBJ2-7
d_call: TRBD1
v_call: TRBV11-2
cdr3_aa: ASSFGQGYEQY

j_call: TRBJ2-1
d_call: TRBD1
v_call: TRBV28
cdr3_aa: ASSDYSTGMIMGNEQF

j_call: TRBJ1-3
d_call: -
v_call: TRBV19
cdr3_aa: ASSILSRSGNTIY

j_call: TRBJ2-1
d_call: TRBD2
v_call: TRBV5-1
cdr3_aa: ASSWSAGGNSEQF

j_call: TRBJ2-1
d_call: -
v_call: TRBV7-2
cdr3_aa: ASSLTALSYNEQF

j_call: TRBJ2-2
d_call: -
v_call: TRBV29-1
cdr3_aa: SVNGPGTGELF

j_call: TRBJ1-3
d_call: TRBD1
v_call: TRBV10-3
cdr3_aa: AIAGTGAGNTIY

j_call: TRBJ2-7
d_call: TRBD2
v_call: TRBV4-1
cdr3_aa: ASSPHSTSGSSYEQY

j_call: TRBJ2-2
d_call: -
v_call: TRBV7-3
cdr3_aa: ASSPLGIARTGELF

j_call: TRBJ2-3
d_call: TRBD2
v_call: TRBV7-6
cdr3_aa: ASSLAMTSGSGIDTQY

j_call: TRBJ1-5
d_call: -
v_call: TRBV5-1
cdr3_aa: ASSLGAGDLSNQPQH

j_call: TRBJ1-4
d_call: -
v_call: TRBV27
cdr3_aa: ASSTSLKSHLTNEKLF

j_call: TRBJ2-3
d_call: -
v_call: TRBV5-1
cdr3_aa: ASSLETVTDTQY

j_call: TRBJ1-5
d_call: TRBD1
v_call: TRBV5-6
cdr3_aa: ASSLWQGAGQPQH

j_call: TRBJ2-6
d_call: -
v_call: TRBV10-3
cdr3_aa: AISEPGPGGANVLT

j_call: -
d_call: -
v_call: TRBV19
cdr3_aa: ASSQAPHEQY

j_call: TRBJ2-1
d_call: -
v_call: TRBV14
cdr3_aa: ASSRSYNEQF

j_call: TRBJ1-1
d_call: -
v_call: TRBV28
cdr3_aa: ASSFPENTEAF

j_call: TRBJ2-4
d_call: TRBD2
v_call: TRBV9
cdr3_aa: ASSVDHRTSGNIQY

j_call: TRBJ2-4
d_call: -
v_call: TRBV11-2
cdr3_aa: ASSLDGPIKNIQY

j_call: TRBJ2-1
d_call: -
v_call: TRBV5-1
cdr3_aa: ASSSVRGSNEQF

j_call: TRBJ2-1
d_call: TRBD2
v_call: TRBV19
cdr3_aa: ASSLGTRSRNEQF

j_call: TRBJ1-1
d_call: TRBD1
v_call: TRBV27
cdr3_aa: ASSQSTGERAEAF

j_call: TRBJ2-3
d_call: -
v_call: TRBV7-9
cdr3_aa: ASSFTANLRTDTQY

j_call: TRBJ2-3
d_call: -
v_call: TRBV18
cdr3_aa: ASSLVRDTDTQY

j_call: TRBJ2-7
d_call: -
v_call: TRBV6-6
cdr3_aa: ASSYEGAGYEQY

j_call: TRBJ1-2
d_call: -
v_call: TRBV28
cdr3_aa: ASSKGLVDGSYT

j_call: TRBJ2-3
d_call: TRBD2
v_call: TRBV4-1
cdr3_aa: ASRRSSGKADTQY

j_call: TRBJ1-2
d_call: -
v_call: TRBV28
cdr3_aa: ASSDGTRGYT

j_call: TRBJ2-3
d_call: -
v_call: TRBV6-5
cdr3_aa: ASSYPRGNTQY

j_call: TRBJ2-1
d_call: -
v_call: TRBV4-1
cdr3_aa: ASSRQF

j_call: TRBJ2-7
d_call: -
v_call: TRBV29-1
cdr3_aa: SAEVASVHYEQY

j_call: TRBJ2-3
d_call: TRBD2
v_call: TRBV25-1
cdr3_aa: ASSERVLSGRGADTQY

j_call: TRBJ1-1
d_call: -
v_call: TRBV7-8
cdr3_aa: ASSKLGEAF

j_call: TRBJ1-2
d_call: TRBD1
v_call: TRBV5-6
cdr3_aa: ASSLVGTGANYGYT

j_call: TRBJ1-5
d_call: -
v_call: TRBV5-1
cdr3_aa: ASSLEGIGAQH

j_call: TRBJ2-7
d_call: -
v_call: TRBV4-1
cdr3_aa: ASSQVQRPTGEQY

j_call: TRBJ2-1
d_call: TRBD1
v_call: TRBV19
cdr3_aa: ASSTDRARKNEQF

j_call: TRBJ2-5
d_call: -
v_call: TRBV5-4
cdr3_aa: ASSSRGGLETQY

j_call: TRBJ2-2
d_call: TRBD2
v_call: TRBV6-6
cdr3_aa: ASRREYTGELF

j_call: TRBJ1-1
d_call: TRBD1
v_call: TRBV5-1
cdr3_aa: ASSSGTVGTEAF

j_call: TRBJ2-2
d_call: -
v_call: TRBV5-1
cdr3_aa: ASSLDPVYTGELF

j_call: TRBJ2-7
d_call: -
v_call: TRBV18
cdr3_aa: ASVESQTYEQY

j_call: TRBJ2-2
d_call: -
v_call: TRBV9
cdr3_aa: ASSVTSLSRGELF

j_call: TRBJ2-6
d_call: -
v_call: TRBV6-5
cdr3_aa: ASSFGLTGANVLT

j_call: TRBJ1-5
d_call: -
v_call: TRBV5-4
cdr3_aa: ASSLRPGLGQPQH

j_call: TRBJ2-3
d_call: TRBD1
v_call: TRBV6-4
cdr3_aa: ASAATGTTDTQY

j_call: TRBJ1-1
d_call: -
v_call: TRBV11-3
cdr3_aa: ASSHGGTKNTEAF

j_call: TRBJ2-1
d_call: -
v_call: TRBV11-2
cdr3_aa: ATTDPNYNEQF

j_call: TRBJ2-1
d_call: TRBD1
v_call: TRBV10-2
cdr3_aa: ASRPGTGLYNEQF